The T cell receptor (beta chain) described here comes from a study of blood T cell repertoires in COVID-19. As for the study in general: The United States, Italy and Spain were the sources of the acute and convalescent COVID-19 samples. The analysed material was cDNA or gDNA that came from T cells, B-cell-depleted T cells, or PBMCs.

V trimming: 5 bases; J trimming: 7 bases; junction bases outside the gene matches: 5. The V gene's germline CDR1 is SGHAT and CDR2 FQNNGV. The CDR3 sequence is 15 residues long. In the source study's methods: Estimation of nucleated cell counts was performed using reference gene primer amplification. TCRdb keeps only in-frame clones here, not all; method: immunoSEQ multiplex PCR. That table gives V, J and clone size, and the DNA gave D and trimming. The sample comprises hundreds of thousands of clones, roughly 90% of which are singletons, and roughly 2.2% rests with the top ten. Sample: peripheral blood. The receptor's source is a woman aged 45-65 years who had recovered from COVID-19. This chain connects TRBV11-2 to TRBJ1-6; TRBD1 aligns across 10 bases. Here the CDR3 DNA reads TGTGCCAGCAGCCGATGGGGACAGGGGAATTCACCCCTCCACTTT. This translates into CASSRWGQGNSPLHF.